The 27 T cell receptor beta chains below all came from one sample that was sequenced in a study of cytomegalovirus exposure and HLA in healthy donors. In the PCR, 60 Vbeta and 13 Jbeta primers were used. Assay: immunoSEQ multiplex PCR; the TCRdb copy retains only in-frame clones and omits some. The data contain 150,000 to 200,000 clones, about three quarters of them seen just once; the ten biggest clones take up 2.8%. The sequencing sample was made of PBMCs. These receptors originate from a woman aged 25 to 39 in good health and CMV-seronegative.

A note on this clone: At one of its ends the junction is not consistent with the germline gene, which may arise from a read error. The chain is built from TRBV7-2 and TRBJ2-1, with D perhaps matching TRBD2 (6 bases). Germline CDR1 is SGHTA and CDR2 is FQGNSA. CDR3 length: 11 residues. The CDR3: CASSLVSSAIF. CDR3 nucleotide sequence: TGTGCCAGCAGCTTAGTTTCTAGCGCAATCTTC.

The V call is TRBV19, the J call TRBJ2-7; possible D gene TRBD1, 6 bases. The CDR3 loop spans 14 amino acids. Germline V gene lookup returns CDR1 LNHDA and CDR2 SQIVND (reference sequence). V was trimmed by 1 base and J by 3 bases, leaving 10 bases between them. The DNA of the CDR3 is TGTGCCAGTAGTATAGGTGGGACAAACTACGAGCAGTACTTC. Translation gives CASSIGGTNYEQYF. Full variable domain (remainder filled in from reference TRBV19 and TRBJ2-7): DGGITQSPKYLFRKEGQNVTLSCEQNLNHDAMYWYRQDPGQGLRLIYYSQIVNDFQKGDIAEGYSVSREKKESFPLTVTSAQKNPTAFYLCASSIGGTNYEQYFGPGTRLTVT.

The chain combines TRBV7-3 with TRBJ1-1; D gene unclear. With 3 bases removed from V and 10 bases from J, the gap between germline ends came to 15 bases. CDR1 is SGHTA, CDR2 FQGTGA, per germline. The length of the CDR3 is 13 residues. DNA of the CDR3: TGTGCCAGCAGCTTGGACCGGGAAAACCCAGCTTTCTTT. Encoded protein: CASSLDRENPAFF.

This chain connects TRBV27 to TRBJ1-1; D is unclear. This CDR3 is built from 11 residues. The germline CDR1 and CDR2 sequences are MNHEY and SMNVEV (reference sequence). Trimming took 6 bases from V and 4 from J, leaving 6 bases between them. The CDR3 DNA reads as TGTGCCAGCAGCGCGGCCACTGAAGCTTTCTTT. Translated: CASSAATEAFF.

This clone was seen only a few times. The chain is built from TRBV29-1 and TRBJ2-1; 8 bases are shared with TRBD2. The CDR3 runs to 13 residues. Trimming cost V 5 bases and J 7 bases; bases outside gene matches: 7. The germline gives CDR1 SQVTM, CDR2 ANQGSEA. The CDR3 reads CSVSGGRLNEQFF. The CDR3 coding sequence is TGCAGCGTTTCCGGCGGGAGGTTAAATGAGCAGTTCTTC.

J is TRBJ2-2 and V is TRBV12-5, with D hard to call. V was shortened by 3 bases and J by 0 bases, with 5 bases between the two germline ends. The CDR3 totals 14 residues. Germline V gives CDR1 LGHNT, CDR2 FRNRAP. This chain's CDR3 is CASGFYPNTGELFF. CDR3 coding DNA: TGTGCTAGTGGTTTCTACCCGAACACCGGGGAGCTGTTTTTT.

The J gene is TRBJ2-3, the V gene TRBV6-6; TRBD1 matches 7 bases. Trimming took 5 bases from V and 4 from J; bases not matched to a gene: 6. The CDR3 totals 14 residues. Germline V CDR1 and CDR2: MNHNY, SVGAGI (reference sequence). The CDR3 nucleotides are TGTGCCAGCAGTGGGGACAGCCGCCCAGATACGCAGTATTTT. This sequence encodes CASSGDSRPDTQYF.

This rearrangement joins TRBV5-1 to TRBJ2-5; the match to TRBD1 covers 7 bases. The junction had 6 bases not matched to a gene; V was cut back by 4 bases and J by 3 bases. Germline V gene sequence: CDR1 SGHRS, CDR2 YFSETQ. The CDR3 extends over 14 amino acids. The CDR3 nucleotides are TGCGCCAGCAGCCTTTCCGGGACAGAAGAGACCCAGTACTTC. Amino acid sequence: CASSLSGTEETQYF.

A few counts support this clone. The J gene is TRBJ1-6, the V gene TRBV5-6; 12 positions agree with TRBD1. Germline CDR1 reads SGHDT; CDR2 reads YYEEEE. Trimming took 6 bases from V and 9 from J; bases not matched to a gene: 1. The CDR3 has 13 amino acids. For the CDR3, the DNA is TGTGCCAGCATGGGACAGGGGGCTTCACCCCTCCACTTT. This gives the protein CASMGQGASPLHF.

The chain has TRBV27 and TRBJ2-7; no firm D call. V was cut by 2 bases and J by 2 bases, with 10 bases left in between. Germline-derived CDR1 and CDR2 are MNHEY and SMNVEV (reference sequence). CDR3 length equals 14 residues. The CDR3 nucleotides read TGTGCCAGCAGTTTAAGAGGCGCTCCCTACGAGCAGTACTTC. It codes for CASSLRGAPYEQYF.

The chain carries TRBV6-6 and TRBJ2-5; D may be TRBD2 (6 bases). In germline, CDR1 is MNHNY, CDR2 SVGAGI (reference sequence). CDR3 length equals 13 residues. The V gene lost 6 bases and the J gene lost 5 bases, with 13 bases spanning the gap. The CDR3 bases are TGTGCCAGCAGCCGGGAGATTATCGAGACCCAGTACTTC. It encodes CASSREIIETQYF.

CDR3 nucleotides: TGCAGCGCTGACAGAGGGGGTGGCCCTGAAGCTTTCTTT. As protein: CSADRGGGPEAFF. The chain carries TRBV29-1 and TRBJ1-1, with D tentatively TRBD1 (6 bases). This CDR3 spans 13 amino acids. Trimming removed 7 bases from V and 6 bases from J, with 18 bases in between. Germline values: CDR1 SQVTM, CDR2 ANQGSEA.

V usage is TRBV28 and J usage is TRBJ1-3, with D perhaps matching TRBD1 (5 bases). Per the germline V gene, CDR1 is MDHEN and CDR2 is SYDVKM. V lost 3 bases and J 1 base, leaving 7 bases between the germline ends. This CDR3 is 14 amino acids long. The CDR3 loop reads CASSFGGSGNTIYF. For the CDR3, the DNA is TGTGCCAGCAGTTTCGGGGGGTCTGGAAACACCATATATTTT.

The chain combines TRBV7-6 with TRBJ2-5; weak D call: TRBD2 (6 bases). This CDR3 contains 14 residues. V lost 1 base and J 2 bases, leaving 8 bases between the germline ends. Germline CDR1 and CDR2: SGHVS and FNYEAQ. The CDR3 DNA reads TGTGCCAGCAGCTTAGTTAGCGGACAAGAGACCCAGTACTTC. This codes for CASSLVSGQETQYF.

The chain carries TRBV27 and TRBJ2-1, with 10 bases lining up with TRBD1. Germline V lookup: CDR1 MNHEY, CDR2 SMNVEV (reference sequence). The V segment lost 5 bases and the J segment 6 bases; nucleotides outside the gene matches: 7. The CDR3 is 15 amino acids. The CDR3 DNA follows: TGTGCCAGCAGTAAAGGGACAGGGGCAGTCAATGAGCAGTTCTTC. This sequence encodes CASSKGTGAVNEQFF.

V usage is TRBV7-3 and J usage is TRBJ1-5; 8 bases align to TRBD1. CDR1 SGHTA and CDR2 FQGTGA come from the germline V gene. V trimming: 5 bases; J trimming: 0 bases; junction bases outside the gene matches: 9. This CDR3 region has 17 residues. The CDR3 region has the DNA TGTGCCAGCAGCATAATGTGGACAGGGTTTAGCAATCAGCCCCAGCATTTT. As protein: CASSIMWTGFSNQPQHF.

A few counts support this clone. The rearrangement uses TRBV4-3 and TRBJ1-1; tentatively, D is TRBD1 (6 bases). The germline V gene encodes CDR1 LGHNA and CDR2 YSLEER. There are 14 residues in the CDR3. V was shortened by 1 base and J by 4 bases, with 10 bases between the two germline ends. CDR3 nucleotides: TGCGCCAGCAGCCAAGGGACAGCCCCCACTGAAGCTTTCTTT. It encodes CASSQGTAPTEAFF.

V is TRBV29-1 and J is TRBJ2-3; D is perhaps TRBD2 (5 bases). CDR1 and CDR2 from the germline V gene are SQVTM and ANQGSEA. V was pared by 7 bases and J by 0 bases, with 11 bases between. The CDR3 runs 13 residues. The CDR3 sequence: CSGAQRSTDTQYF. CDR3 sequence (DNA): TGCAGCGGTGCCCAGCGGAGCACAGATACGCAGTATTTT.

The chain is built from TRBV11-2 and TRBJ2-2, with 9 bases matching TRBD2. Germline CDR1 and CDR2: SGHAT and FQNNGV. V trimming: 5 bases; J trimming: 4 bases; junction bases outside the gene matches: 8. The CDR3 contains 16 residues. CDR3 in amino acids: CASSLTSGPSTGELFF. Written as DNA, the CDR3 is TGTGCCAGCAGCCTGACTAGCGGCCCGAGCACCGGGGAGCTGTTTTTT. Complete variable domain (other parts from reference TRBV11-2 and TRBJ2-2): EAGVAQSPRYKIIEKRQSVAFWCNPISGHATLYWYQQILGQGPKLLIQFQNNGVVDDSQLPKDRFSAERLKGVDSTLKIQPAKLEDSAVYLCASSLTSGPSTGELFFGEGSRLTVL.

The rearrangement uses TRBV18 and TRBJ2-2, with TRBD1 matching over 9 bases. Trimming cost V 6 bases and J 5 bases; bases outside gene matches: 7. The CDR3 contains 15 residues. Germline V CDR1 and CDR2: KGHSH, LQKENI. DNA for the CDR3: TGTGCCAGCTCGACGGGACAGGGTGGAACCGGGGAGCTGTTTTTT. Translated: CASSTGQGGTGELFF.

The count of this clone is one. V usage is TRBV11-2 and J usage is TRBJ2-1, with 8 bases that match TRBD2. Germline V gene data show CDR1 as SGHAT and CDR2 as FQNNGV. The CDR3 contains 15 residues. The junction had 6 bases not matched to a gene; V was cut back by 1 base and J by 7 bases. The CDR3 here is CASSLGYGGGNEQFF. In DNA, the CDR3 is TGTGCCAGCAGCTTAGGGTACGGCGGGGGGAATGAGCAGTTCTTC.

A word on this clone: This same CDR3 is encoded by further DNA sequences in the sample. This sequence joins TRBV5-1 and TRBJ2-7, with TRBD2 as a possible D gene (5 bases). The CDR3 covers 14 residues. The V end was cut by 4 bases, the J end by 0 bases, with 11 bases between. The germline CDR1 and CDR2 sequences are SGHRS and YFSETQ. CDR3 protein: CASSLAEGSYEQYF. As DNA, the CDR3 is TGCGCCAGCAGCCTGGCCGAGGGCTCCTACGAGCAGTACTTC.

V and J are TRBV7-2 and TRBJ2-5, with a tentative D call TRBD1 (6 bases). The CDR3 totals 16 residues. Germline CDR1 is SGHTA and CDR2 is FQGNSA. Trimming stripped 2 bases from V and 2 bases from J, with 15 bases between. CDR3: CASSLFGGLTQETQYF. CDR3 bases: TGTGCCAGCAGCTTATTTGGGGGCCTTACTCAAGAGACCCAGTACTTC.

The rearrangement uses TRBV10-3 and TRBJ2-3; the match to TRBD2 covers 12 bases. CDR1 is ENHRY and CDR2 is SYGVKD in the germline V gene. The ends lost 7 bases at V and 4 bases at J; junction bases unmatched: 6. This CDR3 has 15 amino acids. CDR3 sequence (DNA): TGTGCCATCACGGCTAGCGGGAGGGTCGCAGATACGCAGTATTTT. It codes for CAITASGRVADTQYF.

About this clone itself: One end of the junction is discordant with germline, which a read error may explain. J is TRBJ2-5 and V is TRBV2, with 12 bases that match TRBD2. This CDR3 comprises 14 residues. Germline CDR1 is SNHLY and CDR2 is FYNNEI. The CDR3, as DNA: TGTGTCAGCGGGCCCGGACTAGCGGGGGAGACCCAGTACTTC. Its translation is CVSGPGLAGETQYF.

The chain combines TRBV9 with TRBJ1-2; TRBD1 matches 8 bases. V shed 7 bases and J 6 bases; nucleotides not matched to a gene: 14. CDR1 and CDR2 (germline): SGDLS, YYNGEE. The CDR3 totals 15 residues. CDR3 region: CASGAGGAYMDGYTF. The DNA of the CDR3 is TGTGCCAGCGGAGCAGGGGGCGCCTACATGGATGGCTACACCTTC.

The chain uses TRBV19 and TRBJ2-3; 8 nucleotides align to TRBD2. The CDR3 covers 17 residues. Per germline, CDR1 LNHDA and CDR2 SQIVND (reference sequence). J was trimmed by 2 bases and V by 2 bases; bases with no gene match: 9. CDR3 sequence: CASSILGSGRTTDTQYF. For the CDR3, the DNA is TGTGCCAGTAGTATATTGGGGAGCGGGAGAACCACAGATACGCAGTATTTT.